Listed below are T cell receptor beta chains from one sample, sequenced in a study of shared clonotypes between healthy human individuals. TCRdb keeps only in-frame clones here, not all; method: immunoSEQ multiplex PCR. There are roughly 1,000,000 clones in the sample; 75% to 85% occur only once, and about 0.52% lies in the top ten. Sample: memory CD4+ T cells from PBMCs. The receptors derive from a man younger than 35 in good health. Some clones in this sample may be carry-over from other donors' samples. Both conserved end residues are part of each CDR3. A D gene is named only where the DNA matches it firmly. A clone size is listed for some rows: how often the clone was seen (once, few, many), or a class if it is expanded.

TGTGCCAGTAGTATATCGGGACACTCTCAAAACACTGAAGCTTTCTTT | CASSISGHSQNTEAFF | NA | NA | TRBJ1-1 | TRBV19
TGTGCCAGCAGCCCGGGACAGCTGCGGAACACTGAAGCTTTCTTT | CASSPGQLRNTEAFF | TRBD1 | NA | TRBJ1-1 | TRBV7-2
TGCAGCGTCGCCGGGGGGTGGAATCAGCCCCAGCATTTT | CSVAGGWNQPQHF | NA | NA | TRBJ1-5 | TRBV29-1
TGTGCCAGCAGCCAGACTAGCGGGGTAGCCTACGAGCAGTACTTC | CASSQTSGVAYEQYF | TRBD2 | NA | TRBJ2-7 | TRBV7-2
TGTGCCAGCAGTCGTGGAAACACCATATATTTT | CASSRGNTIYF | NA | NA | TRBJ1-3 | TRBV6-5
TGTGCCAGCAGTACTACAGGGAAGAGCTCCTACGAGCAGTACTTC | CASSTTGKSSYEQYF | NA | once | TRBJ2-7 | TRBV28
TGTGCCAGCAGCCAAGATTTGGGCTACGAGCAGTACTTC | CASSQDLGYEQYF | NA | once | TRBJ2-7 | TRBV14
TGTGCCAGCAGCTCTCTGAGCTCTGGAAACACCATATATTTT | CASSSLSSGNTIYF | NA | NA | TRBJ1-3 | TRBV7-9
TGTGCCAGCAGCGTATCGGCGGGACCCTACAATGAGCAGTTCTTC | CASSVSAGPYNEQFF | NA | once | TRBJ2-1 | TRBV9
TGTGCCAGCAGGCAACCCGGGACAGGGGCCTACGAGCAGTACTTC | CASRQPGTGAYEQYF | TRBD1 | NA | TRBJ2-7 | TRBV6-5
TGTGCCAGCAGCTTGTTAGTCCGGTCCCGCTCCGACAATGAGCAGTTCTTC | CASSLLVRSRSDNEQFF | NA | NA | TRBJ2-1 | TRBV5-6
TGTGCCAGCAGCTCCCGGACGGTGAACACTGAAGCTTTCTTT | CASSSRTVNTEAFF | NA | NA | TRBJ1-1 | TRBV7-2
TGTGCCAGCAGTACACAGGGATGGTCTGGCTACACCTTC | CASSTQGWSGYTF | NA | NA | TRBJ1-2 | TRBV27
TGTGCCAGTAGTACTAGACTCCCCGGAGTGGGCACCGGGGAGCTGTTTTTT | CASSTRLPGVGTGELFF | NA | NA | TRBJ2-2 | TRBV19
TGCGCCAGCAGCTTGGACGGGACTAGTACAGATACGCAGTATTTT | CASSLDGTSTDTQYF | TRBD2 | NA | TRBJ2-3 | TRBV5-1
TGTGCCAGCTCACAGTCCCGGGCCGGGGAGCTGTTTTTT | CASSQSRAGELFF | NA | NA | TRBJ2-2 | TRBV18
TGTGCCAGCTCATCCTTGGACAGAAACACTGAAGCTTTCTTT | CASSSLDRNTEAFF | NA | NA | TRBJ1-1 | TRBV18
TGCGCCAGCAGCTTTTCGGGGGAAGAGACCCAGTACTTC | CASSFSGEETQYF | NA | NA | TRBJ2-5 | TRBV5-1